This entry features one T cell receptor beta chain sequence. This sample is drawn from a study of OX40 agonist ivuxolimab in advanced cancers. The germline V gene has CDR1 LNHDA and CDR2 SQIVND (reference sequence). V was pared by 8 bases and J by 1 base, with 9 bases between. This CDR3 comprises 13 residues. Method: immunoSEQ multiplex PCR; TCRdb's copy keeps in-frame clones and lacks some. The sample consists of around 19,000 clones, less than 85% of them appearing once. The TCR comes from an adult with an advanced solid tumor such as melanoma, head and neck, liver or kidney cancer. This chain uses TRBV19 with TRBJ1-5, with D uncertain. This specimen consisted of CD4+ or CD8+ T cells sorted from blood, obtained in a trial of the OX40 agonist ivuxolimab. In DNA, the CDR3 is TGTGCCAGTTTCGGGGAGAGCAATCAGCCCCAGCATTTT. Residues: CASFGESNQPQHF. The full variable domain, in which reference TRBV19 and TRBJ1-5 provide the parts outside the CDR3, is DGGITQSPKYLFRKEGQNVTLSCEQNLNHDAMYWYRQDPGQGLRLIYYSQIVNDFQKGDIAEGYSVSREKKESFPLTVTSAQKNPTAFYLCASFGESNQPQHFGDGTRLSIL.